The 12 T cell receptor beta chains listed next were all sequenced from one sample in a study of blood T cell repertoires in COVID-19. Assay used: immunoSEQ multiplex PCR; TCRdb lists only in-frame clones, some missing. The repertoire holds around 220,000 clones, with 70% to 85% as singletons. Sequencing input: peripheral blood. The source is a woman older than 75 with COVID-19, enrolled during active disease.

The V and J genes are TRBV4-1 and TRBJ1-2; 7 bases map to TRBD1. The J segment lost 7 bases and the V segment lost 4 bases, leaving 15 bases of the junction unmatched. CDR3 size: 16 residues. Germline V gene lookup returns CDR1 MGHRA and CDR2 YSYEKL. DNA for the CDR3: TGCGCCAGCAGCCGCAACAGGGGACCTGGCATCGGTGGCTACACCTTC. This translates into CASSRNRGPGIGGYTF.

The rearrangement joins TRBV7-9 to TRBJ2-7; D call uncertain. Looked up from germline, CDR1 is SEHNR and CDR2 is FQNEAQ (reference sequence). The V and J ends lost 8 bases and 2 bases respectively, with 4 bases between them. This CDR3 region has 10 residues. CDR3 residues: CASGTYEQYF. DNA of the CDR3: TGTGCCAGCGGCACCTACGAGCAGTACTTC.

V and J are TRBV28 and TRBJ1-1; no clear D. The germline gives CDR1 MDHEN, CDR2 SYDVKM. Trimming stripped 6 bases from V and 11 bases from J, with 25 bases between. The CDR3 contains 15 residues. The CDR3 nucleotides read TGTGCCAGCAGCCCCTTTCCAGGACTCTTACTAGGGGCTTTCTTT. It yields the protein CASSPFPGLLLGAFF. The whole variable domain, filled in from reference TRBV28 and TRBJ1-1, reads DVKVTQSSRYLVKRTGEKVFLECVQDMDHENMFWYRQDPGLGLRLIYFSYDVKMKEKGDIPEGYSVSREKKERFSLILESASTNQTSMYLCASSPFPGLLLGAFFGQGTRLTVV.

The rearrangement uses TRBV19 and TRBJ1-1; 8 bases are shared with TRBD1. J gave up 2 bases and V 5 bases, and 4 bases lay outside the gene matches. Per the germline V gene, CDR1 is LNHDA and CDR2 is SQIVND (reference sequence). The CDR3 covers 14 residues. The CDR3 sequence is CASSPGQGNTEAFF. The DNA of the CDR3 is TGTGCCAGTAGTCCCGGACAGGGTAACACTGAAGCTTTCTTT.

The rearrangement uses TRBV5-1 and TRBJ2-7; D possibly corresponds to TRBD1 (6 bases). Looked up from germline, CDR1 is SGHRS and CDR2 is YFSETQ. This CDR3 has 13 amino acids. Trimming removed 3 bases from V and 3 bases from J, with 10 bases in between. The CDR3 DNA follows: TGCGCCAGCAGCTACGGACAGTTCTACGAGCAGTACTTC. Translating gives CASSYGQFYEQYF.

This CDR3 is CASSVGADGNYGYTF. For the CDR3, the DNA is TGTGCCAGCAGCGTAGGAGCGGATGGTAACTATGGCTACACCTTC. The chain has TRBV9 and TRBJ1-2; D ambiguous. CDR1 is SGDLS, CDR2 YYNGEE, per germline. The CDR3 loop spans 15 amino acids. V lost 0 bases, J lost 1 base, and 10 bases lay in between.

The chain couples TRBV7-8 to TRBJ2-7; TRBD2 matches at 8 bases. V was pared by 3 bases and J by 4 bases, with 8 bases of the junction left unmatched. CDR3 length: 15 amino acids. Germline V gives CDR1 SGHVS, CDR2 FQNEAQ. The CDR3: CASSLGRGGRYEQYF. In nucleotides, the CDR3 is TGTGCCAGCAGCTTGGGTCGGGGCGGGAGGTACGAGCAGTACTTC.

The chain carries TRBV5-4 and TRBJ2-1; 7 positions agree with TRBD1. The V and J ends lost 3 bases and 5 bases, in that order; junction bases with no gene match: 11. The CDR3 loop spans 16 amino acids. Germline V lookup: CDR1 SGHNT, CDR2 YYREEE (reference sequence). The CDR3 region has the DNA TGTGCCAGCAGCTCAGGGGGACAACAAGGGGACAATGAGCAGTTCTTC. Its translation: CASSSGGQQGDNEQFF.

CDR3 residues: CASSPMDATRGEQYF. The CDR3 DNA reads TGTGCCAGCAGCCCAATGGACGCTACAAGGGGGGAGCAGTACTTC. The rearrangement links TRBV7-2 to TRBJ2-7, with D perhaps TRBD1 (6 bases). Per germline, CDR1 SGHTA and CDR2 FQGNSA. The CDR3 runs to 15 residues. The ends were cut back, 5 bases at V and 7 bases at J, with 21 bases in the middle.

This chain joins TRBV6-5 and TRBJ2-2; D not certain. The germline V gene encodes CDR1 MNHEY and CDR2 SVGAGI. The length of the CDR3 is 15 residues. V lost 2 bases and J 5 bases, leaving 12 bases between the germline ends. The CDR3 coding sequence is TGTGCCAGCAGTTACCAGGCCGTTGGGACCGGGGAGCTGTTTTTT. It codes for CASSYQAVGTGELFF.

The gene calls are TRBV9 and TRBJ2-1, with 7 bases that match TRBD1. The germline V gene has CDR1 SGDLS and CDR2 YYNGEE. This CDR3 is 15 amino acids long. The junction had 11 bases not matched to a gene; V was cut back by 4 bases and J by 7 bases. The CDR3 DNA sequence: TGTGCCAGCAGCAGGACGCAGGGGGTGGGAAATGAGCAGTTCTTC. Protein: CASSRTQGVGNEQFF.

The chain employs TRBV3-1 (or the pseudogene TRBV3-2) and TRBJ1-2; D is ambiguous. This CDR3 has 15 amino acids. CDR1 LGHDT and CDR2 YNNKEL come from the germline V gene (reference sequence). Trimming left V 1 base short and J 2 bases short, with 11 bases between. CDR3 sequence (DNA): TGTGCCAGCAGCCAAGGAACGGTCGAAAACTATGGCTACACCTTC. It specifies CASSQGTVENYGYTF.